This T cell receptor (beta chain) was observed in a study of shared clonotypes between healthy human individuals. Study overall: The donor group consisted of a couple of women and a few men, aged 18 to 49. General study results and limits: The four-donor shared clonotypes exceeded non-shared clonotypes in generation probability, with non-shared ones scoring lower.

Only in-frame clones appear in the TCRdb table, and some are missing; sequencing was by immunoSEQ multiplex PCR. The sample holds 950,000 to 1,300,000 clones, about 75% seen once. This CDR3 region has 15 residues. The V end lost 1 base, the J end lost 5 bases, and 14 bases lay between the germline ends. Germline assignment: CDR1 MNHNS and CDR2 SASEGT. Worth noting for this clone: Its matching antigen is unknown.

Only Caucasian adults living in Nashville, Tennessee made up the donor group. Both subsets, CD45RA+ naive and CD45RA-negative memory, were split from the CD4+ cells. This TCR came from a man younger than 35 in good health. Sequences were obtained from memory CD4+ T cells sorted from blood. Regarding subset: CD45RA-negative fraction. The chain combines TRBV6-1 with TRBJ1-1; weak D call: TRBD1 (6 bases). In DNA form, the CDR3 reads TGTGCCAGCAGTGAAGAAGTTGGAGGGGGGACTGAAGCTTTCTTT. Residues: CASSEEVGGGTEAFF.